The sequence of this T cell receptor (beta chain) was determined in a study of patients and donors after allogeneic stem cell transplantation. TCRdb re-called the RT-PCR reads through MiXCR, storing one row per CDR3 protein. The sample has roughly 940,000 distinct CDR3 sequences; roughly 17% are singletons. Germline CDR1 is DFQATT and CDR2 is SNEGSKA (reference sequence). Trimming took 5 bases from V and 10 from J, leaving 21 bases between them. The CDR3 runs to 14 residues. The gene calls are TRBV20-1 and TRBJ2-1; D uncertain. Sequencing input: blood, either unsorted or a sorted T cell fraction (not recorded which). This TCR came from a human donor who was either an allogeneic HSCT recipient or a stem cell or donor lymphocyte infusion donor (not recorded which). It is not recorded whose cells these are; they may come from a transplant donor. Written as DNA, the CDR3 is TGCAGTGCTCCGCGAGGCCGGAATCGTAGGGAGCAGTTCTTC. It translates to CSAPRGRNRREQFF.